Below are 22 T cell receptor beta chains sequenced from a single sample in a study of cytomegalovirus exposure and HLA in healthy donors. PCR was performed using 60 Vbeta and 13 Jbeta primers. The repertoire was sequenced with immunoSEQ multiplex PCR; TCRdb's copy has only in-frame clones and lacks some. Of 150,000 to 200,000 clones in the sample, over 75% were seen once. Sequencing was done on a sample of PBMCs. The receptors were gathered from a girl under three years old in good health and CMV-seronegative.

The chain employs TRBV7-2 and TRBJ2-7; 8 bases are a match to TRBD1. Germline CDR1 is SGHTA and CDR2 is FQGNSA. The CDR3 contains 11 residues. V was pared by 5 bases and J by 7 bases, with 1 base of the junction left unmatched. The CDR3 region is CASSRTGEQYF. DNA for the CDR3: TGTGCCAGCAGCCGGACAGGGGAGCAGTACTTC. Variable domain in full (rest from reference TRBV7-2 and TRBJ2-7): GAGVSQSPSNKVTEKGKDVELRCDPISGHTALYWYRQSLGQGLEFLIYFQGNSAPDKSGLPSDRFSAERTGGSVSTLTIQRTQQEDSAVYLCASSRTGEQYFGPGTRLTVT.

The chain uses TRBV5-8 and TRBJ2-7; D unclear. Germline CDR1 reads SGHTS; CDR2 reads YDEGEE. Trimming removed 4 bases from V and 4 bases from J, with 6 bases in between. This CDR3 spans 11 amino acids. The CDR3 nucleotides are TGTGCCAGCAGCGCAGATTACGAGCAGTACTTC. This gives the protein CASSADYEQYF.

The V gene is TRBV9, the J gene TRBJ1-4, with 8 nucleotides matching TRBD1. CDR3 size: 15 residues. Trimming took 3 bases from V and 8 from J; bases not matched to a gene: 9. From germline, CDR1 is SGDLS and CDR2 YYNGEE. The CDR3 bases are TGTGCCAGCAGCGCGTCAGGGGGCGAGTGGGAAAAACTGTTTTTT. Protein: CASSASGGEWEKLFF.

V is TRBV29-1 and J is TRBJ1-5; 7 nucleotides match TRBD1. This CDR3 has 13 amino acids. CDR1 is SQVTM and CDR2 is ANQGSEA in the germline V gene. V was clipped by 6 bases and J by 5 bases; unmatched bases: 7. The CDR3 is CSVGDSWHQPQHF. The CDR3 nucleotides read TGCAGCGTGGGGGACAGTTGGCATCAGCCCCAGCATTTT.

The genes are TRBV14 and TRBJ2-6; TRBD1 agrees at 9 bases. Germline lookup yields CDR1 SGHDN and CDR2 FVKESK. V gave up 0 bases and J gave up 2 bases; unmatched junction bases: 14. The CDR3 runs to 21 residues. CDR3 nucleotides: TGTGCCAGCAGCCAAGATTGGATTTTCGGGACAGGGTTTCCTGGGGCCAACGTCCTGACTTTC. Translation gives CASSQDWIFGTGFPGANVLTF.

The chain carries TRBV7-9 and TRBJ2-7; D is possibly TRBD1 (6 bases). Trimming left V 5 bases short and J 6 bases short, with 11 bases between. This CDR3 contains 12 residues. Germline CDR1 and CDR2: SEHNR and FQNEAQ (reference sequence). CDR3 DNA: TGTGCCAGCAGCCAGGGGTTGTCCGAGCAGTACTTC. It codes for CASSQGLSEQYF.

This sequence joins TRBV7-2 and TRBJ2-7; weak D call: TRBD1 (6 bases). The CDR3 spans 15 residues. The V end was cut by 5 bases, the J end by 4 bases, with 18 bases between. Germline CDR1 reads SGHTA; CDR2 reads FQGNSA. As DNA, the CDR3 is TGTGCCAGCAGCCTATCCCCGGGACACTATTACGAGCAGTACTTC. Translating it yields CASSLSPGHYYEQYF.

This clone was recorded a few times. V usage is TRBV7-9 and J usage is TRBJ1-2; no firm D call. Trimming cost V 2 bases and J 5 bases, with 15 bases left between them. Germline assignment: CDR1 SEHNR and CDR2 FQNEAQ (reference sequence). The CDR3 extends over 15 amino acids. The CDR3 DNA reads TGTGCCAGCAGCTTATATGAGGGAACCGAATATGGCTACACCTTC. It encodes CASSLYEGTEYGYTF.

The CDR3 here is CASSYHRVNSPLHF. CDR3 sequence (DNA): TGTGCCAGCAGTTACCACAGGGTAAATTCACCCCTCCACTTT. This chain links TRBV6-5 with TRBJ1-6; D perhaps matches TRBD1 (6 bases). V lost 2 bases and J lost 7, with 9 bases in between. The germline V gene has CDR1 MNHEY and CDR2 SVGAGI. The CDR3 covers 14 residues.

J is TRBJ2-1 and V is TRBV4-2; D perhaps matches TRBD1 (5 bases). Trimming cost V 4 bases and J 5 bases, with 6 bases left between them. Germline CDR1 and CDR2: LGHNA and YNFKEQ. This CDR3 contains 12 residues. This CDR3 reads CASSPQDNEQFF. CDR3 in DNA: TGTGCCAGCAGCCCACAGGACAATGAGCAGTTCTTC.

The chain has TRBV29-1 and TRBJ1-1; D is ambiguous. This CDR3 has 11 residues. Between the trimmed V and J ends, which lost 3 bases and 5 bases, there was a span of 7 bases. Germline V CDR1 and CDR2: SQVTM, ANQGSEA. In DNA form, the CDR3 reads TGCAGCGTTGAGAGGGTTACTGAAGCTTTCTTT. Translated: CSVERVTEAFF.

This clone was seen more than once but under ten times. This rearrangement joins TRBV10-2 to TRBJ2-5, with 8 positions matching TRBD2. The V gene's germline CDR1 is WSHSY and CDR2 SAAADI. The CDR3 has 19 residues. The ends lost 0 bases at V and 5 bases at J; junction bases unmatched: 17. The CDR3 sequence is CASSESAFPKRQREETQYF. Written as DNA, the CDR3 is TGCGCCAGCAGTGAGTCGGCATTTCCCAAACGACAGCGGGAGGAGACCCAGTACTTC.

The rearrangement links TRBV19 to TRBJ1-4; 8 nucleotides match TRBD1. This CDR3 is 13 amino acids long. The germline CDR1 and CDR2 sequences are LNHDA and SQIVND (reference sequence). With V trimmed by 4 bases and J by 6 bases, 1 base remained unmatched. The CDR3 DNA is TGTGCCAGTAGTACAGGGGGCTATGAAAAACTGTTTTTT. As protein: CASSTGGYEKLFF.

This rearrangement joins TRBV4-2 to TRBJ2-7; 7 nucleotides line up with TRBD2. The CDR3 runs to 15 residues. Germline CDR1 reads LGHNA; CDR2 reads YNFKEQ. J gave up 6 bases and V 0 bases, and 8 bases lay outside the gene matches. In DNA form, the CDR3 reads TGTGCCAGCAGCCAAGAACTCAGCGGGGTCGGCGAGCAGTACTTC. Translation gives CASSQELSGVGEQYF.

The chain links TRBV10-3 to TRBJ2-5; the match to TRBD2 covers 8 bases. Germline V gene data show CDR1 as ENHRY and CDR2 as SYGVKD. With V trimmed by 3 bases and J by 2 bases, 5 bases remained unmatched. This CDR3 is built from 15 residues. As DNA, the CDR3 is TGTGCCATCAGTGATACAGCGGGAGTGCAAGAGACCCAGTACTTC. It translates to CAISDTAGVQETQYF.

The chain carries TRBV30 and TRBJ2-3; TRBD2 agrees at 8 bases. Germline V gene lookup returns CDR1 GTSNPN and CDR2 SVGIG (reference sequence). The CDR3 sequence is 14 residues long. The V and J ends lost 0 bases and 6 bases, in that order; junction bases with no gene match: 5. In nucleotides, the CDR3 is TGTGCCTGGAGTGTACAAGCGGGAGAGGATACGCAGTATTTT. It encodes CAWSVQAGEDTQYF.

This rearrangement joins TRBV29-1 to TRBJ2-2; 9 positions agree with TRBD1. V shed 6 bases, J shed 4 bases, and the junction held 9 bases outside the gene matches. CDR1 and CDR2 from the germline V gene are SQVTM and ANQGSEA. This CDR3 region has 15 residues. The CDR3 here is CSVSTQGARTGELFF. In DNA, the CDR3 is TGCAGCGTCTCAACACAGGGGGCGCGCACCGGGGAGCTGTTTTTT.

V gene TRBV19 combines with J gene TRBJ1-5; maybe TRBD1 (5 bases). Per the germline V gene, CDR1 is LNHDA and CDR2 is SQIVND (reference sequence). The CDR3 is made up of 13 amino acids. Trimming shortened V by 3 bases and J by 4 bases, and 7 bases separated the two germline ends. The CDR3 loop reads CASSMTVNQPQHF. CDR3 coding DNA: TGTGCCAGTAGTATGACAGTTAATCAGCCCCAGCATTTT.

V is TRBV7-6 and J is TRBJ2-3; 8 positions agree with TRBD1. V was pared by 2 bases and J by 4 bases, with 11 bases of the junction left unmatched. The CDR3 is 17 amino acids. The germline V gene encodes CDR1 SGHVS and CDR2 FNYEAQ. The chain's CDR3 is CASSLRLQGATPDTQYF. CDR3 coding DNA: TGTGCCAGCAGCTTACGCTTGCAGGGGGCTACCCCAGATACGCAGTATTTT.

The genes are TRBV5-1 and TRBJ2-3, with TRBD2 matching 8 bases. Germline CDR1 SGHRS, CDR2 YFSETQ. The CDR3 runs 15 residues. Losses at the gene ends were 0 bases for V and 10 bases for J; bases not matched to a gene: 10. The CDR3 nucleotides are TGCGCCAGCAGCTTGGTTCCGCTAGCGGGTAATGCGCAGTATTTT. It translates to CASSLVPLAGNAQYF.

The genes are TRBV7-2 and TRBJ1-3; D possibly corresponds to TRBD1 (5 bases). Germline V lookup: CDR1 SGHTA, CDR2 FQGNSA. Between the trimmed V and J ends, which lost 5 bases and 3 bases, there was a span of 11 bases. The CDR3 extends over 14 amino acids. The CDR3 protein is CASSQGGDGNTIYF. DNA for the CDR3: TGTGCCAGCAGCCAAGGAGGGGATGGAAACACCATATATTTT.

This clone was observed a single time. J is TRBJ1-4 and V is TRBV27; D may be TRBD1 (6 bases). V was trimmed by 2 bases and J by 7 bases, leaving 17 bases between them. The CDR3 consists of 16 residues. Germline CDR1 MNHEY, CDR2 SMNVEV (reference sequence). The CDR3 region has the DNA TGTGCCAGCAGTTTAGGGTTAGGCAGGGGAGTTGAAAAACTGTTTTTT. Its translation is CASSLGLGRGVEKLFF. Full variable domain (outside the CDR3, taken from reference TRBV27 and TRBJ1-4): EAQVTQNPRYLITVTGKKLTVTCSQNMNHEYMSWYRQDPGLGLRQIYYSMNVEVTDKGDVPEGYKVSRKEKRNFPLILESPSPNQTSLYFCASSLGLGRGVEKLFFGSGTQLSVL.